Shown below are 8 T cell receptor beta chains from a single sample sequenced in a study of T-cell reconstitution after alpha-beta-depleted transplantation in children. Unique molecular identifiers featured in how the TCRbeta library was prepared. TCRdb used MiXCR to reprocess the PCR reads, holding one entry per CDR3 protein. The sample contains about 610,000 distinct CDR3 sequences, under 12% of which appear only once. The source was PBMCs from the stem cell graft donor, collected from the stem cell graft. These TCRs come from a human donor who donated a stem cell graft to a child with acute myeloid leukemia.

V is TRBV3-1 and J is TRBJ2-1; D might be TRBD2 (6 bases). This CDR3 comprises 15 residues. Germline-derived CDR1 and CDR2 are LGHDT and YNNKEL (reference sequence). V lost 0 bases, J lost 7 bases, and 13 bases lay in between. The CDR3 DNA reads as TGTGCCAGCAGCCAAGAAGCCACTAGCCAAAATGAGCAGTTCTTC. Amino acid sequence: CASSQEATSQNEQFF.

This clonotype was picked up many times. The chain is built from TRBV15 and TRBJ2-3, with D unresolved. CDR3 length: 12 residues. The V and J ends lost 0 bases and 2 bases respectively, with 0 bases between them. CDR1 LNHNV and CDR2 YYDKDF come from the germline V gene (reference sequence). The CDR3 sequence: CATSRDTDTQYF. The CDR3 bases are TGTGCCACCAGCAGAGACACAGATACGCAGTATTTT.

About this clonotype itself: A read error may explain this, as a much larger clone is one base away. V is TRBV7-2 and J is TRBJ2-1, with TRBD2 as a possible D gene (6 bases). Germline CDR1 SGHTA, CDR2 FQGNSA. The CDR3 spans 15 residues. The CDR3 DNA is TGTGCCAGCGGCTTTAGTCCGGGAGAATACAATGAGCAGTTCTTC. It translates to CASGFSPGEYNEQFF.

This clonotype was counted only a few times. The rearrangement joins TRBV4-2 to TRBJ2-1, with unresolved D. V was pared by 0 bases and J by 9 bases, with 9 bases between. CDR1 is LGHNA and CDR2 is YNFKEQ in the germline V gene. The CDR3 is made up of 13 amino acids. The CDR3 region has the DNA TGTGCCAGCAGCCAAGATCGTGCCCTTGAGCAGTTCTTC. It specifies CASSQDRALEQFF.

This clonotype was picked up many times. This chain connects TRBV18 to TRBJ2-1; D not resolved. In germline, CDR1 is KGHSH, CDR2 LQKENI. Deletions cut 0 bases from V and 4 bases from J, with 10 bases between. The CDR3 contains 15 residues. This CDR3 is CASSPPLAGYNEQFF. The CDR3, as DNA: TGTGCCAGCTCACCACCGTTGGCCGGATACAATGAGCAGTTCTTC. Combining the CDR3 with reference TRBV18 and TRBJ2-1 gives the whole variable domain NAGVMQNPRHLVRRRGQEARLRCSPMKGHSHVYWYRQLPEEGLKFMVYLQKENIIDESGMPKERFSAEFPKEGPSILRIQQVVRGDSAAYFCASSPPLAGYNEQFFGPGTRLTVL.

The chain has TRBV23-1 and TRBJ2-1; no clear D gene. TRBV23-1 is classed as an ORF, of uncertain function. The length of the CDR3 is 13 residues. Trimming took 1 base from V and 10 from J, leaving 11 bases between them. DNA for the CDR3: TGCGCCAGCAGTCAATGGAAGAAAGTAGAGCAGTTCTTC. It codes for CASSQWKKVEQFF.

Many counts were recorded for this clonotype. The CDR3 spells CASRPPRFETQYF. The CDR3 DNA follows: TGTGCCAGCAGGCCTCCTAGATTTGAGACCCAGTACTTC. This chain uses TRBV7-2 with TRBJ2-5; the D is unclear. CDR3 length equals 13 residues. CDR1 is SGHTA and CDR2 is FQGNSA in the germline V gene. Trimming took off 6 bases at V and 5 bases at J, with 13 bases between the two ends. Based on the CDR3 plus reference TRBV7-2 and TRBJ2-5, the full variable domain is GAGVSQSPSNKVTEKGKDVELRCDPISGHTALYWYRQSLGQGLEFLIYFQGNSAPDKSGLPSDRFSAERTGGSVSTLTIQRTQQEDSAVYLCASRPPRFETQYFGPGTRLLVL.

This chain's CDR3 is CSVLKVPSYEQYF. In DNA form, the CDR3 reads TGCAGCGTCCTAAAGGTCCCCTCCTACGAGCAGTACTTC. The chain uses TRBV29-1 and TRBJ2-7, with D unclear. CDR1 is SQVTM, CDR2 ANQGSEA, per germline. The ends were cut back, 6 bases at V and 0 bases at J, with 12 bases in the middle. There are 13 residues in the CDR3.